One sample yielded the 5 T cell receptor beta chains listed below, sequenced in a study of OX40 agonist ivuxolimab in advanced cancers. Method: immunoSEQ multiplex PCR; TCRdb's copy keeps in-frame clones and lacks some. The data contain about 31,000 clones, roughly 90% of them singletons. Sequenced here: CD4+ or CD8+ T cells sorted from blood, sampled in a trial of the OX40 agonist ivuxolimab. Receptors originate from an adult with an advanced solid tumor such as melanoma, head and neck, liver or kidney cancer.

The J gene is TRBJ1-2, the V gene TRBV9; D is possibly TRBD1 (5 bases). The germline V and J ends were trimmed by 3 bases and 3 bases, with 12 bases remaining between them. From germline, CDR1 is SGDLS and CDR2 YYNGEE. CDR3 size: 14 residues. The CDR3 loop is CASSGQGSYYGYTF. DNA of the CDR3: TGTGCCAGCAGCGGGCAGGGATCTTACTATGGCTACACCTTC.

This rearrangement joins TRBV28 to TRBJ1-1; unclear D gene. Looked up from germline, CDR1 is MDHEN and CDR2 is SYDVKM. The CDR3 has 12 amino acids. Trimming took off 7 bases at V and 5 bases at J, with 11 bases between the two ends. The CDR3 is CASKEEETEAFF. As DNA, the CDR3 is TGTGCCAGCAAGGAGGAAGAGACTGAAGCTTTCTTT.

This clone showed up just once. The CDR3 DNA sequence: TGTGCTAGTGGCAAAGGGACGGGGAATCAGCCCCAGCATTTT. Protein sequence: CASGKGTGNQPQHF. The chain employs TRBV12-5 and TRBJ1-5; maybe TRBD1 (5 bases). Germline CDR1 LGHNT, CDR2 FRNRAP. This CDR3 is built from 14 residues. V was trimmed by 6 bases and J by 4 bases, leaving 13 bases between them. Full variable domain (rest looked up from reference TRBV12-5 and TRBJ1-5): DARVTQTPRHKVTEMGQEVTMRCQPILGHNTVFWYRQTMMQGLELLAYFRNRAPLDDSGMPKDRFSAEMPDATLATLKIQPSEPRDSAVYFCASGKGTGNQPQHFGDGTRLSIL.

This clone was detected a few times. The J gene is TRBJ2-1, the V gene TRBV12-5; 11 positions agree with TRBD2. V lost 6 bases and J lost 3; bases outside the gene matches: 7. CDR1 and CDR2 (germline): LGHNT, FRNRAP. The CDR3 contains 16 residues. The CDR3 here is CASGLTSGAFYNEQFF. CDR3 sequence (DNA): TGTGCTAGTGGGCTGACTAGCGGGGCCTTCTACAATGAGCAGTTCTTC.

V is TRBV28 and J is TRBJ2-7; 10 bases match TRBD1. Germline CDR1 is MDHEN and CDR2 is SYDVKM. The CDR3 consists of 15 residues. The J segment lost 3 bases and the V segment lost 6 bases, leaving 8 bases of the junction unmatched. The CDR3 here is CASSTGTGALYEQYF. The CDR3 DNA reads TGTGCCAGCAGCACCGGGACAGGGGCTCTCTACGAGCAGTACTTC.